This T cell receptor beta chain was recovered during a study of T cell responses to AZD1222 COVID-19 vaccine. For the study at large: Second doses that came at about 4 or about 12 weeks were put together.

V lost 4 bases, J lost 7 bases, and 12 bases stayed unmatched. The CDR3 has 15 residues. Looked up from germline, CDR1 is SGDLS and CDR2 is YYNGEE. Concerning this clone itself: Its antigen is not known.

Study findings and constraints: The donor group comprised mostly white British people and more females; the analysis possibly underestimated clonal diversity.

Data came from immunoSEQ multiplex PCR; TCRdb stores just in-frame clones and leaves some out. The sample has more than 85,000 clones; about 91% are singletons. This TCR was sampled from an adult in good health. The V call is TRBV9, the J call TRBJ1-2, with 8 bases lining up with TRBD1. Here the sequenced sample was peripheral blood, taken on day 0 of AZD1222 vaccination. For the CDR3, the DNA is TGTGCCAGCAGCCACCCGGACAGGGTTAGTCGTGGCTACACCTTC. Protein: CASSHPDRVSRGYTF.